This TCR beta chain originates from a study of T cells in Graves' hyperthyroidism and ophthalmopathy. Note on this clonotype: What it recognizes is unknown.

Study observations and caveats: Researchers report that a 13 V-J model separated ophthalmopathy from stable hyperthyroidism. Before onset, ophthalmopathy was predicted by the model a median roughly 6.8 months earlier.

The CDR3 regions of TCR beta were amplified from RNA transcripts. The primer set for the first-round RT-PCR of the TCR CDR3 was HTBI. TCRdb fed the multiplex PCR reads into MiXCR, producing one record per CDR3 protein. The sample has around 99,000 distinct CDR3 sequences; about 15% are singletons. Graves' hyperthyroidism was deemed stable given no ophthalmopathy progression within 18 months. Investigators excluded patients with uncontrolled infection, other autoimmune disease, pregnancy or lactation. CDR3 length: 12 amino acids. CDR1 SGHRS and CDR2 YFSETQ come from the germline V gene. Trimming left V 3 bases short and J 2 bases short, with 5 bases between.

Material: blood. The receptor was derived from a woman in her forties or fifties with Graves' hyperthyroidism. The chain uses TRBV5-1 and TRBJ2-5; the D is unclear. The CDR3 DNA reads as TGCGCCAGCAGCTCGCCTCAAGAGACCCAGTACTTC. Its protein product is CASSSPQETQYF.